The 4 T cell receptor beta chains reported below all come from one sample, sequenced in a study of blood T cell repertoires in COVID-19. Profiled with immunoSEQ multiplex PCR; TCRdb holds only in-frame clones, not every one. Among 250,000 or so clones listed, roughly 88% were seen once. The sample taken for sequencing was PBMCs or T cells enriched from blood (not recorded which). The receptors were sampled from a woman aged 45 to 65 who had recovered from COVID-19.

This clone was counted a single time. The CDR3 nucleotides are TGTGCCAGCAGCGTTAATAACATTAAAACAGATACGCAGTATTTT. It translates to CASSVNNIKTDTQYF. The chain joins TRBV2 to TRBJ2-3; D unresolved. Trimming cost V 6 bases and J 3 bases, with 16 bases left between them. CDR3 length equals 15 residues. The V gene's germline CDR1 is SNHLY and CDR2 FYNNEI.

The chain is built from TRBV6-6 and TRBJ1-6, with a tentative D call TRBD1 (5 bases). The germline V gene has CDR1 MNHNY and CDR2 SVGAGI (reference sequence). This CDR3 is built from 14 residues. Trimming pared 6 bases from V and 10 bases from J, leaving 16 bases between. CDR3 nucleotide sequence: TGTGCCAGCAGGACAGAGGATGGCGGATCACCCCTCCACTTT. Protein sequence: CASRTEDGGSPLHF.

The V and J genes are TRBV30 and TRBJ1-1; no clear D gene. Looked up from germline, CDR1 is GTSNPN and CDR2 is SVGIG (reference sequence). Between the trimmed V and J ends, which lost 0 bases and 1 base, there was a span of 6 bases. The CDR3 totals 13 residues. The chain's CDR3 is CAWSVLGNTEAFF. CDR3 nucleotide sequence: TGTGCCTGGAGTGTCCTCGGGAACACTGAAGCTTTCTTT.

The chain is built from TRBV2 and TRBJ1-6; 10 bases are shared with TRBD1. CDR3 length: 15 amino acids. The germline V gene encodes CDR1 SNHLY and CDR2 FYNNEI. Trimming took 5 bases from V and 7 from J; bases not matched to a gene: 5. The CDR3 nucleotides are TGTGCCAGCAGTAAGGGACAGGGGCAGAATTCACCCCTCCACTTT. It specifies CASSKGQGQNSPLHF.